This T cell receptor beta chain comes out of a study of identifying expanded T cells in peripheral blood (dated by TCRdb to the late 2010s). Regarding the study in general: Separate aliquots of the same genomic DNA pool were sequenced to produce technical replicates, and four replicates were compared in pairs. The full study reports these points: In all healthy donors, the variance in clone template counts between samples taken about 14 days apart rose significantly as total template count increased. The authors expected that over much longer intervals, such as months to years, biological variance in healthy repertoires might increase even further. The binomial model flagged approximately 1.2 differentially abundant clones between technical replicates, compared with approximately 16 over approximately two weeks and approximately 19 over around four weeks. Across all healthy-donor time intervals, the beta-binomial model significantly cut both the number of clones called differentially abundant and the false-positive rate.

The CDR3 starts with the cysteine, ends with the phenylalanine, and has 15 residues. Only the CDR3 portion is preserved as DNA: 45 bases, with reading frame beginning at the first base. Compared with germline, V lacks 1 base and J lacks 3 bases; bases without a gene match: 2. For CDR1 and CDR2, the germline V gene (reference sequence) lists SEHNR and FQNEAQ. No immune events such as infections were documented for the healthy donors during the collection period. To calibrate time-dependent variance in a beta-binomial model of T-cell clone differential abundance, blood repertoires from healthy donors were used as a training cohort. The training cohort comprised 10 healthy donors, 3 female and 7 male. The donors were between about 25 and 65 years old, with an average age of roughly 41 years. Whole blood, obtained from a commercial supplier, was collected from each healthy donor at three time points spaced roughly 2 weeks apart. For immunosequencing, genomic DNA was extracted from whole blood that had not been sorted.

A note on this clone: Its antigen is unknown. Qualities for individual bases were not recorded, and no much larger clone is one base off.

The immunoSEQ Assay, which relies on bias-controlled multiplex PCR amplification of genomic DNA, was used to profile TCRbeta CDR3 regions. As for the authors' bioinformatics: The absolute abundance of each unique TCRbeta CDR3 region was quantified after sequences were collapsed and filtered. Differential abundance was tested with a binomial (Fisher-equivalent) model and with a beta-binomial model adding time-dependent variance fitted from healthy donors. Clones with fewer than 5 combined templates were removed, and a clone was called differentially abundant if the clone's Benjamini-Hochberg FDR was below 0.01. In the beta-binomial model, variance was expressed as a function of the total template count across the two samples, in the form v = (b*log(k)+a)^2. TCRdb provides this immuneACCESS table in a form limited to in-frame rearrangements. Some clones are lacking; in checked studies, under half of them reflect an unresolved V gene, and why the rest are absent is not known. V and J calls and clone size come straight from that table; D and trimming were deduced from the DNA. The sample table shows about 85,000 clones, and approximately 90% are seen once. Around 17% of the sample is taken by the ten largest.

The sequencing sample was made of blood. The rearranged segments are TRBV7-9 and TRBJ1-3; a stretch of 8 junction bases matches TRBD1. This receptor was identified in a person aged 18-70 years in good health. The DNA is TGTGCCAGCAGCTTAGGAGGGACAGGTGGAAACACCATATATTTT. Its protein product is CASSLGGTGGNTIYF.